Shown below are 26 T cell receptor beta chains from a single sample sequenced in a study of T-cell reconstitution after alpha-beta-depleted transplantation in children. Molecular barcoding with unique molecular identifiers was used for the TCRbeta library. TCRdb reprocessed the PCR reads via MiXCR and lists one record per CDR3 protein. Of 640,000 or so distinct CDR3 sequences listed, around a sixth are singletons. The source material was PBMCs from the stem cell graft donor, sampled from the stem cell graft. Receptors were obtained from a human donor who donated a stem cell graft to a child with acute myeloid leukemia.

The chain links TRBV6-5 to TRBJ2-6; D remains ambiguous. This CDR3 is built from 19 residues. The germline gives CDR1 MNHEY, CDR2 SVGAGI. Trimming pared 0 bases from V and 0 bases from J, leaving 15 bases between. CDR3 loop: CASSYSADNLFSGANVLTF. CDR3 in DNA: TGTGCCAGCAGTTACTCGGCAGACAACCTGTTCTCTGGGGCCAACGTCCTGACTTTC.

This clonotype was observed at least ten times. This chain uses TRBV20-1 with TRBJ2-7; 7 bases are a match to TRBD1. Trimming took 2 bases from V and 3 from J; bases not matched to a gene: 4. Per germline, CDR1 DFQATT and CDR2 SNEGSKA (reference sequence). The CDR3 is 13 residues long. The CDR3 DNA reads TGCAGTGCTAGACTCAGACAGGGCTACGAGCAGTACGTC. This encodes CSARLRQGYEQYV.

This clonotype turned up a few times. V gene TRBV7-9 combines with J gene TRBJ2-1; a possible D gene is TRBD1 (6 bases). The CDR3 sequence is 15 residues long. Germline V gene data show CDR1 as SEHNR and CDR2 as FQNEAQ (reference sequence). The V and J ends lost 5 bases and 4 bases respectively, with 15 bases between them. The CDR3 here is CASSPTGVGYNEQFF. CDR3 DNA: TGTGCCAGCAGCCCGACAGGCGTGGGTTACAATGAGCAGTTCTTC.

This clonotype was observed at least ten times. The chain couples TRBV5-1 to TRBJ2-1, with 10 bases aligning to TRBD2. The V segment lost 4 bases and the J segment 5 bases; nucleotides outside the gene matches: 3. The CDR3 consists of 14 residues. The germline CDR1 and CDR2 sequences are SGHRS and YFSETQ. The CDR3 region is CASSLTSGNNEQFF. The CDR3 coding sequence is TGCGCCAGCAGCCTTACTAGCGGGAACAATGAGCAGTTCTTC.

This clonotype was recorded at least ten times. This chain uses TRBV20-1 with TRBJ2-7, with TRBD2 identical over 9 bases. CDR1 is DFQATT, CDR2 SNEGSKA, per germline (reference sequence). The CDR3 consists of 14 residues. J gave up 3 bases and V 4 bases, and 7 bases lay outside the gene matches. CDR3 protein: CSATRTSENYEQYF. DNA of the CDR3: TGCAGTGCTACCCGGACTAGCGAGAACTACGAGCAGTACTTC.

The chain combines TRBV3-1 with TRBJ1-2, with a possible D match to TRBD1 (5 bases). CDR1 and CDR2 (germline): LGHDT, YNNKEL (reference sequence). V shed 6 bases and J shed 8 bases, with 31 bases lying between them. CDR3 length: 18 amino acids. The CDR3 reads CASSLRGTLGGIGGGYTF. The CDR3 DNA follows: TGTGCCAGCAGTTTACGGGGCACCCTCGGAGGAATCGGGGGAGGCTACACCTTC.

This clonotype was counted at least ten times. V usage is TRBV4-3 and J usage is TRBJ2-1; 7 nucleotides match TRBD1. Trimming at V came to 0 bases and at J to 10 bases, leaving 3 bases not matched to a gene. This CDR3 comprises 13 residues. Germline-derived CDR1 and CDR2 are LGHNA and YSLEER. CDR3 bases: TGCGCCAGCAGCCAAGAGTTGACAGGGGAGCAGTTCTTC. It is translated as CASSQELTGEQFF.

V is TRBV5-5 and J is TRBJ2-5, with 7 bases aligning to TRBD1. The CDR3 loop spans 16 amino acids. J lost 1 base, V lost 5 bases, and 11 bases had no gene match. Looked up from germline, CDR1 is SGHKS and CDR2 is YYEKEE (reference sequence). The CDR3 bases are TGTGCCAGCAGTCGTTTAACAGGGGCCTTCCAAGAGACCCAGTACTTC. Translation gives CASSRLTGAFQETQYF.

The gene calls are TRBV4-3 and TRBJ2-3; weak D call: TRBD1 (6 bases). V lost 3 bases to trimming and J lost 0 bases, with 7 bases between them. CDR1 LGHNA and CDR2 YSLEER come from the germline V gene. CDR3 size: 14 residues. CDR3 nucleotides: TGCGCCAGCAGCCAGCAGGGGAGCACAGATACGCAGTATTTT. This sequence encodes CASSQQGSTDTQYF.

This chain connects TRBV5-1 to TRBJ2-1, with D unresolved. The germline gives CDR1 SGHRS, CDR2 YFSETQ. The V end lost 2 bases, the J end lost 6 bases, and 9 bases lay between the germline ends. The CDR3 has 13 residues. The CDR3 loop is CASSFDLPNEQFF. For the CDR3, the DNA is TGCGCCAGCAGCTTTGACCTCCCCAATGAGCAGTTCTTC.

This chain joins TRBV5-1 and TRBJ2-2; D might be TRBD2 (5 bases). Between the trimmed V and J ends, which lost 2 bases and 5 bases, there was a span of 16 bases. Germline values: CDR1 SGHRS, CDR2 YFSETQ. CDR3 length equals 16 residues. The CDR3 sequence is CASSFRFAAETGELFF. CDR3 DNA sequence: TGCGCCAGCAGCTTTCGTTTTGCAGCGGAAACCGGGGAGCTGTTTTTT.

This clonotype was counted many times. The V and J genes are TRBV6-5 and TRBJ2-5, with no clear D. The CDR3 contains 16 residues. V lost 2 bases and J 0 bases, leaving 13 bases between the germline ends. The germline V gene has CDR1 MNHEY and CDR2 SVGAGI. As DNA, the CDR3 is TGTGCCAGCAGTTACGTCCCAGGAAAAAACCAAGAGACCCAGTACTTC. It is translated as CASSYVPGKNQETQYF.

There are a few counts of this clonotype. The rearrangement joins TRBV7-2 to TRBJ2-5, with D perhaps TRBD1 or TRBD2 (5 bases each). This CDR3 is 14 amino acids long. V lost 5 bases to trimming and J lost 2 bases, with 12 bases between them. Germline-derived CDR1 and CDR2 are SGHTA and FQGNSA. CDR3 sequence reads: CASSPAGSQETQYF. The CDR3 DNA reads as TGTGCCAGCAGCCCCGCAGGGAGTCAAGAGACCCAGTACTTC.

This clonotype was recorded at least ten times. This chain connects TRBV20-1 to TRBJ2-7; 14 positions agree with TRBD2. Unmatched junction bases numbered 8, after V lost 0 bases and J lost 1 base. The CDR3 spans 18 residues. Germline CDR1 DFQATT, CDR2 SNEGSKA (reference sequence). In DNA, the CDR3 is TGCAGTGCTAGAGATCCGGGACTAGCGGGGGTGCGGTCCTACGAGCAGTACGTC. Translated, it gives CSARDPGLAGVRSYEQYV.

Only a few counts were recorded for this clonotype. The chain uses TRBV12-3 or TRBV12-4 and TRBJ1-5; TRBD1 matches at 12 bases. The ends lost 6 bases at V and 6 bases at J; junction bases unmatched: 12. The CDR3 length is 17 residues. CDR3 in DNA: TGTGCCAGCAGCCTAGTGGGGACAGGGGGCCGGAGTCAGCCCCAGCATTTT. It is translated as CASSLVGTGGRSQPQHF.

The rearrangement uses TRBV29-1 and TRBJ2-2; 10 bases agree with TRBD1. The germline V gene has CDR1 SQVTM and CDR2 ANQGSEA. The CDR3 extends over 17 amino acids. The trim removed 3 bases at V and 7 bases at J, leaving 14 bases unmatched. CDR3 DNA: TGCAGCGTTGAGGAAGGGGACAGGGGAAAGTTGAGCGGGGAGCTGTTTTTT. Protein: CSVEEGDRGKLSGELFF.

At least ten counts were recorded for this clonotype. The V call is TRBV7-8, the J call TRBJ1-5, with D perhaps matching TRBD1 (5 bases). The CDR3 consists of 15 residues. CDR1 is SGHVS, CDR2 FQNEAQ, per germline. The V end was cut by 5 bases, the J end by 5 bases, with 16 bases between. The CDR3 DNA reads as TGTGCCAGCAGCCCCATCTCAGGGACCGATCAGCCCCAGCATTTT. Residues: CASSPISGTDQPQHF.

This clonotype has just one count. The J gene is TRBJ1-5, the V gene TRBV7-8, with D perhaps TRBD1 (6 bases). The CDR3 is made up of 16 amino acids. CDR1 is SGHVS and CDR2 is FQNEAQ in the germline V gene. V was clipped by 3 bases and J by 4 bases, with 16 bases between them. The CDR3: CASSFGRGTPNQPQHF. CDR3 bases: TGTGCCAGCAGCTTCGGCAGGGGCACCCCTAATCAGCCCCAGCATTTT.

This sequence joins TRBV10-1 and TRBJ1-2, with D tentatively TRBD1 (6 bases). The germline gives CDR1 WNHNN, CDR2 SYGVQD (reference sequence). This CDR3 is 13 amino acids long. Trimming took 6 bases from V and 4 from J, leaving 12 bases between them. The CDR3 nucleotides read TGCGCCAGCAGCCTGACAGGAACCTATGGCTACACCTTC. It translates to CASSLTGTYGYTF.

V gene TRBV30 combines with J gene TRBJ2-1; D call uncertain. The CDR3 is 16 residues long. Trimming took off 0 bases at V and 10 bases at J, with 22 bases between the two ends. CDR1 GTSNPN and CDR2 SVGIG come from the germline V gene (reference sequence). The CDR3 is CAWSVRVDVGRREQFF. CDR3 coding DNA: TGTGCCTGGAGTGTACGAGTAGATGTAGGCCGCAGGGAGCAGTTCTTC.

This clonotype was seen only once. This chain joins TRBV29-1 and TRBJ2-5; 8 bases are a match to TRBD2. The J segment lost 5 bases and the V segment lost 5 bases, leaving 10 bases of the junction unmatched. The CDR3 sequence is 14 residues long. Germline V gives CDR1 SQVTM, CDR2 ANQGSEA. Written as DNA, the CDR3 is TGCAGCGTTACCCTCGCGGGGGGCGGGGAGACCCAGTACTTC. Translated, it gives CSVTLAGGGETQYF.

This clonotype was counted ten times or more. The chain links TRBV24-1 to TRBJ1-1; a weak D match, TRBD1 (5 bases). This CDR3 is built from 12 residues. Germline V gene lookup returns CDR1 KGHDR and CDR2 SFDVKD. Deletions cut 4 bases from V and 7 bases from J, with 9 bases between. CDR3 sequence (DNA): TGTGCCACCAGTGAGGAAGGGGATGAAGCTTTCTTT. This encodes CATSEEGDEAFF.

This clonotype showed up just a few times. The junction differs from germline at one of its ends, possibly a read error. The V gene is TRBV11-3, the J gene TRBJ1-1; D remains ambiguous. Germline values: CDR1 SGHNT, CDR2 YENEEA. The CDR3 length is 12 residues. The chain's CDR3 is CASSFPNAEAFF. CDR3 DNA: TGTGCCAGCAGCTTCCCGAACGCTGAAGCTTTCTTT. Using reference TRBV11-3 and TRBJ1-1 for the parts outside the CDR3, the full variable domain is EAGVVQSPRYKIIEKKQPVAFWCNPISGHNTLYWYLQNLGQGPELLIRYENEEAVDDSQLPKDRFSAERLKGVDSTLKIQPAELGDSAVYLCASSFPNAEAFFGQGTRLTVV.

This clonotype was counted many times. The chain joins TRBV25-1 to TRBJ1-2; D is unresolved. Trimming removed 0 bases from V and 7 bases from J, with 12 bases in between. Germline-derived CDR1 and CDR2 are MGHDK and SYGVNS. The CDR3 is made up of 14 amino acids. This chain's CDR3 is CASSEYGRARGYTF. DNA of the CDR3: TGTGCCAGCAGTGAATATGGGAGGGCTCGTGGCTACACCTTC.

V usage is TRBV4-1 and J usage is TRBJ1-1; TRBD1 might be the D (6 bases). V lost 4 bases and J 6 bases, leaving 18 bases between the germline ends. The CDR3 runs to 15 residues. Germline values: CDR1 MGHRA, CDR2 YSYEKL. The CDR3 protein is CASSPGQLRTAEAFF. In nucleotides, the CDR3 is TGCGCCAGCAGCCCCGGACAGCTACGAACCGCTGAAGCTTTCTTT.

This clonotype showed up many times. V is TRBV5-1 and J is TRBJ2-2; D not certain. Germline V gives CDR1 SGHRS, CDR2 YFSETQ. CDR3 length: 13 amino acids. Between the trimmed V and J ends, which lost 0 bases and 6 bases, there was a span of 6 bases. CDR3 protein: CASSLAWAGELFF. The DNA of the CDR3 is TGCGCCAGCAGCTTGGCCTGGGCCGGGGAGCTGTTTTTT.